The clone carrying this T cell receptor (beta chain) appeared a few times. Its antigen is as yet unknown. Some clones are missing from TCRdb's copy, which holds only in-frame ones; the method was immunoSEQ multiplex PCR. The sample lists about 20,000 clones; over 75% were seen once. Template: tumor biopsy or peripheral blood genomic DNA, about 616-6,004 ng per sample. Looked up from germline, CDR1 is KGHDR and CDR2 is SFDVKD. V shed 1 base, J shed 0 bases, and the junction held 11 bases outside the gene matches. The CDR3 has 19 residues. The data derive from a study of T cells in tumors after PD-1 blockade. Looking at the study overall: Some patients also took daily vismodegib 150 mg during anti-PD-1 treatment. Whole-study results and caveats: About 41% of tumor TCR clonotypes were also found in blood.

The sequence was obtained from a human donor with basal cell carcinoma. The chain combines TRBV24-1 with TRBJ1-5; 7 bases fit TRBD1. The sequencing used PBMCs, collected before anti-PD-1 treatment. DNA of the CDR3: TGTGCCACCAGTGATTTAGGGGGGACAGACCCTACTAGCAATCAGCCCCAGCATTTT. It yields the protein CATSDLGGTDPTSNQPQHF.